This TCR beta chain was documented in a study of siplizumab effects on memory and regulatory T cells. Sequences were generated from unstimulated naive, memory, effector memory and TEMRA subsets in three donor pairs. Trimming took off 7 bases at V and 0 bases at J, with 13 bases between the two ends. Germline V gene data show CDR1 as MNHEY and CDR2 as SVGAGI. This CDR3 comprises 15 residues. Here immunoSEQ multiplex PCR was the method, and the copy in TCRdb shows in-frame clones only, minus some. Of approximately 65,000 clones listed, around 80% are singletons. J is TRBJ2-4 and V is TRBV6-5; weak D call: TRBD1 (5 bases). The clonotype was recovered from a human donor in good health. Sequencing was done on a sample of memory CD4+ T cells sorted from blood. The CDR3 nucleotides read TGTGCCAGCAACTGGCCTACAGGAGCCAAAAACATTCAGTACTTC. It encodes CASNWPTGAKNIQYF.